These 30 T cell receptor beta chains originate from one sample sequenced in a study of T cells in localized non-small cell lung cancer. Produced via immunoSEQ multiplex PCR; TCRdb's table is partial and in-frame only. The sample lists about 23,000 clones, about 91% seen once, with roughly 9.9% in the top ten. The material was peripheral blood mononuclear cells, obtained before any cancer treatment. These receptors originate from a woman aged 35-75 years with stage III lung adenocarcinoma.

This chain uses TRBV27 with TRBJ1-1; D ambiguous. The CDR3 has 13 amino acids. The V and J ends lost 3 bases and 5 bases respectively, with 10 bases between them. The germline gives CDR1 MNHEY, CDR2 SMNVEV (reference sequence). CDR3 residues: CASSLGILTEAFF. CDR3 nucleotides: TGTGCCAGCAGTTTGGGGATCCTAACTGAAGCTTTCTTT.

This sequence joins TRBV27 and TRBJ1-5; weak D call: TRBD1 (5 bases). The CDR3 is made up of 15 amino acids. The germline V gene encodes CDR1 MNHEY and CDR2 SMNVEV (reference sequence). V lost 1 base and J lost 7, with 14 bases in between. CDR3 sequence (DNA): TGTGCCAGCAGTTTATTGGCAGGGTATGGGCAGCCCCAGCATTTT. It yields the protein CASSLLAGYGQPQHF.

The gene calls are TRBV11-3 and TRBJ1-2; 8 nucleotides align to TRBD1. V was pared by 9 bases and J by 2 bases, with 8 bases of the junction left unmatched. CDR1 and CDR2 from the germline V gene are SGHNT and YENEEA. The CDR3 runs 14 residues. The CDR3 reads CARPNRDRNYGYTF. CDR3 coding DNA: TGTGCCAGGCCAAACCGGGACAGGAACTATGGCTACACCTTC.

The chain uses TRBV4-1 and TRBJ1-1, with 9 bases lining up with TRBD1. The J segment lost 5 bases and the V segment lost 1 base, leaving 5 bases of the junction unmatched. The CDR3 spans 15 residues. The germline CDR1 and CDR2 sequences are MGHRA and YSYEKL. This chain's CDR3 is CASSQAYRGRTEAFF. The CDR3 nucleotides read TGCGCCAGCAGCCAAGCGTACAGGGGGCGGACTGAAGCTTTCTTT.

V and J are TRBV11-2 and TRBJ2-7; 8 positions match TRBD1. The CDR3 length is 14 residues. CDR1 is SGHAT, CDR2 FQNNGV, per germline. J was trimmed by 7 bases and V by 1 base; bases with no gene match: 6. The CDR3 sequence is CASSLGGRGREQYF. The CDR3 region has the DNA TGTGCCAGCAGCTTAGGTGGCAGGGGGCGGGAGCAGTACTTC.

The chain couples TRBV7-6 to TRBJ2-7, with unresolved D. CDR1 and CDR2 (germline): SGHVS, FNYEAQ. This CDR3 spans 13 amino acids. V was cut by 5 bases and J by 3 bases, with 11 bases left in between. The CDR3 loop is CASSPRPNYEQYF. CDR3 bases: TGTGCCAGCAGCCCCAGGCCAAACTACGAGCAGTACTTC.

CDR3 DNA: TGTGCCAGCAGGCGGGGGGAGGGCACAGATACGCAGTATTTT. The encoded protein is CASRRGEGTDTQYF. The chain uses TRBV2 and TRBJ2-3; 8 bases match TRBD2. The germline V gene has CDR1 SNHLY and CDR2 FYNNEI. The CDR3 is 14 residues long. V trimming: 6 bases; J trimming: 1 base; junction bases outside the gene matches: 3.

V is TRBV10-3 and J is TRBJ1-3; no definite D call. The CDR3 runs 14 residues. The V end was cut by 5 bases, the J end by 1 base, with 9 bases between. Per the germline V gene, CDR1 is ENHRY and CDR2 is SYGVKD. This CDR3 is CAISPASSGNTIYF. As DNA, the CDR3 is TGTGCCATCAGTCCCGCCTCTTCTGGAAACACCATATATTTT.

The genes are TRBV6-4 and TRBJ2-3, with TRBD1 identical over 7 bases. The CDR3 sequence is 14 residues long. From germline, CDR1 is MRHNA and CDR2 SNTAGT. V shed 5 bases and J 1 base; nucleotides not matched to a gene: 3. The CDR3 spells CASSPTGGTDTQYF. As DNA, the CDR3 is TGTGCCAGCAGTCCTACAGGGGGCACAGATACGCAGTATTTT.

CDR3 nucleotide sequence: TGCGCCAGCAACGGAGGCGACAACTATGGCTACACCTTC. It yields the protein CASNGGDNYGYTF. The chain has TRBV5-1 and TRBJ1-2; D unresolved. V shed 6 bases and J shed 2 bases, with 11 bases lying between them. The CDR3 covers 13 residues. CDR1 is SGHRS, CDR2 YFSETQ, per germline. The full variable domain, with the rest looked up from reference TRBV5-1 and TRBJ1-2, is KAGVTQTPRYLIKTRGQQVTLSCSPISGHRSVSWYQQTPGQGLQFLFEYFSETQRNKGNFPGRFSGRQFSNSRSEMNVSTLELGDSALYLCASNGGDNYGYTFGSGTRLTVV.

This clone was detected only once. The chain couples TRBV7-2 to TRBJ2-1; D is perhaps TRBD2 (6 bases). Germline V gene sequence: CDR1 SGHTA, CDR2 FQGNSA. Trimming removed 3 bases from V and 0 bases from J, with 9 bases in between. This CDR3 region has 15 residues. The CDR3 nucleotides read TGTGCCAGCAGCTTGGCGGGGAGCTCCTACAATGAGCAGTTCTTC. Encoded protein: CASSLAGSSYNEQFF.

The CDR3 DNA reads TGTGCCAGCAGCCCCGGCGGACTCCTGAGCTACGAGCAGTACTTC. Amino acid sequence: CASSPGGLLSYEQYF. The chain uses TRBV5-6 and TRBJ2-7, with D possibly matching TRBD2 (5 bases). V was trimmed by 4 bases and J by 3 bases, leaving 17 bases between them. Germline lookup yields CDR1 SGHDT and CDR2 YYEEEE. The CDR3 is made up of 15 amino acids.

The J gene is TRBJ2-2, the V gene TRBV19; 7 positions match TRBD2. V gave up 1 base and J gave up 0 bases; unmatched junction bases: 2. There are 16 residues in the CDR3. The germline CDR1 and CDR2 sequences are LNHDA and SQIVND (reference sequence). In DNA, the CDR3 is TGTGCCAGTAGTATAGTAAGCGGGGCGAACACCGGGGAGCTGTTTTTT. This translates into CASSIVSGANTGELFF.

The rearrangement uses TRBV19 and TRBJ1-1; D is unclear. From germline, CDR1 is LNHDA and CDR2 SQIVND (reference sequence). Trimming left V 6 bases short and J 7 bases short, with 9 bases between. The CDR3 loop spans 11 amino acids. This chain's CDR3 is CASRNWGEAFF. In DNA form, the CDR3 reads TGTGCCAGTAGGAACTGGGGTGAAGCTTTCTTT.

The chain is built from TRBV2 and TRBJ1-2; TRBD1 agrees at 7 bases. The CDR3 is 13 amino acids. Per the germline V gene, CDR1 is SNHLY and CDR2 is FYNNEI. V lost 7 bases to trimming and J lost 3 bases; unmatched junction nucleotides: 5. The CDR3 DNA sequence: TGTGCCAGCAAGCACAGGGGTGACTATGGCTACACCTTC. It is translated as CASKHRGDYGYTF.

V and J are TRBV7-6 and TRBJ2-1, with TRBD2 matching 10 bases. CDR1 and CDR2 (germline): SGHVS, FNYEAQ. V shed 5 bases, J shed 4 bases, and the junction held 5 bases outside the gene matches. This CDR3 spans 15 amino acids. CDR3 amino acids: CASSKRTSGYNEQFF. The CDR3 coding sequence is TGTGCCAGCAGCAAACGGACTAGCGGTTACAATGAGCAGTTCTTC.

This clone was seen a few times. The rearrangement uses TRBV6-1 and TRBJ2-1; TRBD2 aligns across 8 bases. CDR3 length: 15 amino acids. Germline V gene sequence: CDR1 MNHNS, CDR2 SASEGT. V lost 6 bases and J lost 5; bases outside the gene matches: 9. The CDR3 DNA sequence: TGTGCCAGCAGCCCGCTAGCGGGCGGGAACAATGAGCAGTTCTTC. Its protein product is CASSPLAGGNNEQFF.

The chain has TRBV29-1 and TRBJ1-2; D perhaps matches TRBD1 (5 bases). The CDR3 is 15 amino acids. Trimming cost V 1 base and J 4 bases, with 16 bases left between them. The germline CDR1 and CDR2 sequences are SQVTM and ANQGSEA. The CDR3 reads CSVEGSAGTRYGYTF. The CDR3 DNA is TGCAGCGTTGAAGGTAGTGCGGGGACCCGCTATGGCTACACCTTC.

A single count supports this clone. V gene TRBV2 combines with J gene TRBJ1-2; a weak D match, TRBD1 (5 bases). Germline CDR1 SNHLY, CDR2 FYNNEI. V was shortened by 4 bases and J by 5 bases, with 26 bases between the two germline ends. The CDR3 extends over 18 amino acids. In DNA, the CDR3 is TGTGCCAGCAGTGCCAGAGCCGTGGACCAGGGATCGGAATATGGCTACACCTTC. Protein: CASSARAVDQGSEYGYTF.

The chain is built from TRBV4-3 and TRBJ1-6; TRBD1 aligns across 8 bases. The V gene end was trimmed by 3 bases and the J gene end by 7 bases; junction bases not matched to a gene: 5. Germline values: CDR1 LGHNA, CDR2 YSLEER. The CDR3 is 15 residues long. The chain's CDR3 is CASSHSGQENSPLHF. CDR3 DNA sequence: TGCGCCAGCAGCCACTCGGGACAGGAGAATTCACCCCTCCACTTT.

The CDR3 DNA follows: TGCGCCAGCAGCCAAGATACAGCTAGCGGGGGGGGAACAGATACGCAGTATTTT. Translation: CASSQDTASGGGTDTQYF. V is TRBV4-3 and J is TRBJ2-3, with 12 nucleotides matching TRBD2. V lost 0 bases to trimming and J lost 3 bases; unmatched junction nucleotides: 7. The CDR3 length is 18 residues. The germline CDR1 and CDR2 sequences are LGHNA and YSLEER.

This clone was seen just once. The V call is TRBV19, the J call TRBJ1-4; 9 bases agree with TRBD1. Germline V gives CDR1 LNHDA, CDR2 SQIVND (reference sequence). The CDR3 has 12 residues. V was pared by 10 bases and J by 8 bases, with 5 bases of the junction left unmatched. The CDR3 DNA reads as TGTGCCACCACGGACAGGGGCGAAAAACTGTTTTTT. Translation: CATTDRGEKLFF.

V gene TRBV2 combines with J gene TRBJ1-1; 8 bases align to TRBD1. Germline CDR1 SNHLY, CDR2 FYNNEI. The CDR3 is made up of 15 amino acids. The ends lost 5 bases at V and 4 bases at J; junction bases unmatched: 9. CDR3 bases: TGTGCCAGCAGTCAGCAGGGGGCGGACGTCACTGAAGCTTTCTTT. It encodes CASSQQGADVTEAFF.

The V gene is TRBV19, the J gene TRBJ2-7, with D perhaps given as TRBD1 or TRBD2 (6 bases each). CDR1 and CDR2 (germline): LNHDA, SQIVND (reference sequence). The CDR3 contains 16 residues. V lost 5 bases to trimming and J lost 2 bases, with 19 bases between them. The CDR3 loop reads CASSVGGFGSTYEQYF. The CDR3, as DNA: TGTGCCAGTAGTGTGGGGGGCTTTGGGTCCACCTACGAGCAGTACTTC.

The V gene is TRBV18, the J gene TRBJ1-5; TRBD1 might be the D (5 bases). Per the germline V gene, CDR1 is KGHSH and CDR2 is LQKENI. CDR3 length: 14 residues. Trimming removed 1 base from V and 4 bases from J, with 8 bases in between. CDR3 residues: CASSPRRDNQPQHF. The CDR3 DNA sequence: TGTGCCAGCTCACCACGCAGGGATAATCAGCCCCAGCATTTT.

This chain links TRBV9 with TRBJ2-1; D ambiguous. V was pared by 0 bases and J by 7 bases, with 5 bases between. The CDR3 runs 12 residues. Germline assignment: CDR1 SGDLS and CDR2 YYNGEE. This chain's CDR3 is CASSVASNEQFF. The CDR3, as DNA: TGTGCCAGCAGCGTAGCTAGTAATGAGCAGTTCTTC.

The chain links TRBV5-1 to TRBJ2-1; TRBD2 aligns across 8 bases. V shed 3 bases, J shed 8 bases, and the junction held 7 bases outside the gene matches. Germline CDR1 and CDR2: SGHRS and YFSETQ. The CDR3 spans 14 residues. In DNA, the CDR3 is TGCGCCAGCAGCTCCCGGGTCGGGAGGGATGAGCAGTTCTTC. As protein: CASSSRVGRDEQFF.

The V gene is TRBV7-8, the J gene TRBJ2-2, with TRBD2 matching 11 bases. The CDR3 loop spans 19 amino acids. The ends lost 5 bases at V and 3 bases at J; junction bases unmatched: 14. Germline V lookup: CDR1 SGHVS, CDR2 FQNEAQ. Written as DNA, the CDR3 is TGTGCCAGCAGCCCTCGGGGGGCTAGCGGGAGGACCTACACCGGGGAGCTGTTTTTT. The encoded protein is CASSPRGASGRTYTGELFF. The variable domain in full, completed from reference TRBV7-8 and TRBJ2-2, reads GAGVSQSPRYKVAKRGQDVALRCDPISGHVSLFWYQQALGQGPEFLTYFQNEAQLDKSGLPSDRFFAERPEGSVSTLKIQRTQQEDSAVYLCASSPRGASGRTYTGELFFGEGSRLTVL.

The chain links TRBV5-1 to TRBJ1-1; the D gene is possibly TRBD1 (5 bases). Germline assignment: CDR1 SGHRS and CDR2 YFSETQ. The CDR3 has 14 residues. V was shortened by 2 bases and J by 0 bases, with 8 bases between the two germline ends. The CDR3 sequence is CASSFTGMNTEAFF. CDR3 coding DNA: TGCGCCAGCAGCTTCACAGGCATGAACACTGAAGCTTTCTTT.

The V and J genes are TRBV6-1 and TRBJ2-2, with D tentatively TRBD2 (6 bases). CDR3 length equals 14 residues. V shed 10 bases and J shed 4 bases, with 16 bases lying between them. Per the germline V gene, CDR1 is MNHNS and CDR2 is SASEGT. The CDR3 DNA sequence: TGTGCCACGCCTGCGGGGCGAATCACCGGGGAGCTGTTTTTT. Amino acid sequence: CATPAGRITGELFF.